Listed below are T cell receptor beta chains from one sample, sequenced in a study of OX40 agonist ivuxolimab in advanced cancers. Clones were read by immunoSEQ multiplex PCR, and TCRdb kept only the in-frame ones, dropping some. The table records 14,000 to 15,000 clones, 65% to 80% of them present only once. The source material was CD4+ or CD8+ T cells sorted from blood, sampled in a trial of the OX40 agonist ivuxolimab. These receptors were collected from an adult with an advanced solid tumor such as melanoma, head and neck, liver or kidney cancer. CDR3s include the opening cysteine and the closing phenylalanine or tryptophan. A D gene is named only where the DNA matches it firmly. Part of the rows lack a size; the others show once, few, many or a class for expanded clones.

clone size	D gene	V gene	J gene	CDR3 DNA	CDR3 protein
NA	NA	TRBV7-2	TRBJ1-1	TGTGCCAGCAGCTTAGCCGCGTTAACTGAAGCTTTCTTT	CASSLAALTEAFF
NA	NA	TRBV30	TRBJ2-7	TGTGCCTGGGCTAATCTACCCTCCTACGAGCAGTACTTC	CAWANLPSYEQYF
NA	TRBD1	TRBV7-3	TRBJ2-7	TGTGCCAGCAGCAAATCCACCGGGACAGGGTCCTACGAGCAGTACTTC	CASSKSTGTGSYEQYF
NA	NA	TRBV7-9	TRBJ2-7	TGTGCCAGCAGCTTAACCCGGCAGGGGGGACATCACGAGCAGTACTTC	CASSLTRQGGHHEQYF
NA	NA	TRBV29-1	TRBJ2-7	TGCAGCGTTCTGGAGGGGGCGCGGGAGCAGTACTTC	CSVLEGAREQYF
NA	TRBD2	TRBV29-1	TRBJ2-2	TGCAGCGTTCCAGGACTAGCGGGAGTATCCGGGGAGCTGTTTTTT	CSVPGLAGVSGELFF
few	NA	TRBV15	TRBJ2-7	TGTGCCACCAGGGTTGAGGGTGGGTACGAGCAGTACTTC	CATRVEGGYEQYF
few	TRBD1	TRBV11-2	TRBJ1-5	TGTGCCAGCAGCCCGACAGGGTATAGCAATCAGCCCCAGCATTTT	CASSPTGYSNQPQHF
NA	TRBD2	TRBV15	TRBJ2-2	TGTGCCACCAGAGGTCGTGGCGGGAGGAGGGACACCGGGGAGCTGTTTTTT	CATRGRGGRRDTGELFF
NA	NA	TRBV19	TRBJ2-1	TGTGCCAGTAGCCCGATAGAGGGTTTTAGGGATGAGCAGTTCTTC	CASSPIEGFRDEQFF
NA	TRBD1	TRBV6-9	TRBJ1-1	TGTGCCAGCAGTCGGGACAGGGAGAGTTACACTGAAGCTTTCTTT	CASSRDRESYTEAFF
NA	TRBD1	TRBV7-2	TRBJ1-1	TGTGCCAGCAGCCCTCGACAGGGTATCGGGTCTGAAGCTTTCTTT	CASSPRQGIGSEAFF
NA	TRBD1	TRBV11-3	TRBJ1-1	TGTGCCAGCAGCGGGCGACAGGGGAGGACTGAAGCTTTCTTT	CASSGRQGRTEAFF
NA	TRBD1	TRBV7-2	TRBJ1-4	TGTGCCAGCAGCCCAGGAGACAGGGTGCTGGCTGAAAAACTGTTTTTT	CASSPGDRVLAEKLFF
NA	TRBD1	TRBV29-1	TRBJ2-7	TGCAGCGTTGAGGGACAGCCCTCAGCTCTAGGCTACGAGCAGTACTTC	CSVEGQPSALGYEQYF
few	TRBD2	TRBV19	TRBJ2-1	TGTGCCAGTAGTATAATGTCAGGACTAGCGGGAGGGAGCTCCTACAATGAGCAGTTCTTC	CASSIMSGLAGGSSYNEQFF
once	TRBD1	TRBV7-9	TRBJ2-1	TGTGCCAGCAGCCGGACAGGGACCGACAATGAGCAGTTCTTC	CASSRTGTDNEQFF
NA	NA	TRBV27	TRBJ2-1	TGTGCCAGCCGATCTGGGTATGAGCAGTTCTTC	CASRSGYEQFF
few	NA	TRBV5-8	TRBJ2-7	TGTGCCAGCAGCTTGGTCAGGGGATACGAGCAGTACTTC	CASSLVRGYEQYF
NA	TRBD2	TRBV7-2	TRBJ2-1	TGTGCCAGCAGCCCGGTAAATTTACTAGCGGGTAACTCCTACAATGAGCAGTTCTTC	CASSPVNLLAGNSYNEQFF
NA	TRBD2	TRBV7-9	TRBJ2-4	TGTGCCAGCAGCGGACTAGCGGGAGCCCTAGACATTCAGTACTTC	CASSGLAGALDIQYF